Here is one T cell receptor (beta chain) with its context. Original analysis: Counts of nucleated cells, estimated from reference gene primer amplification, were obtained. TCRdb's copy holds only in-frame clones and misses some; the assay was immunoSEQ multiplex PCR. V, J and clone size reflect that table, while D and trimming were determined from the DNA. The sample holds 280,000 or so clones, around 85% seen once. This specimen comes from a study of blood T cell repertoires in COVID-19. On the study more broadly: Acute and convalescent COVID-19 samples came from the United States, Italy and Spain.

All enrollees were roughly 18 to 89 years old and from under 25 US areas. Recovery meant two consecutive negative NP/OP PCR tests, professional clearance, or resolved symptoms. J was trimmed by 4 bases and V by 6 bases; bases with no gene match: 4. The CDR3 has 13 residues. Specimen: PBMCs or T cells enriched from blood (not recorded which). The TCR sequence derives from a man under 40 who had recovered from COVID-19. The rearrangement uses TRBV12-3 or TRBV12-4 and TRBJ1-2, with TRBD1 matching 8 bases. Here the CDR3 reads CASSTGGSYGYTF. The CDR3, as DNA: TGTGCCAGCAGCACAGGGGGATCCTATGGCTACACCTTC.